Here is one T cell receptor (beta chain) with its context. TCRdb's copy holds only in-frame clones and misses some; the assay was immunoSEQ multiplex PCR. Of about 19,000 clones listed, approximately 86% are singletons. CDR1 is LNHDA, CDR2 SQIVND, per germline (reference sequence). The CDR3 totals 16 residues. J was trimmed by 3 bases and V by 4 bases; bases with no gene match: 8. The data derive from a study of preoperative IRX-2 immunotherapy in early breast cancer. Sample treatment: preoperative locoregional IRX-2 cytokine immunotherapy. Patients received preoperative, locoregional IRX-2 cytokine immunotherapy in a phase Ib study.

The chain is built from TRBV19 and TRBJ2-3, with 9 bases identical to TRBD2. This sequence originates from a human donor with breast cancer. The source material was lymph node tissue, sampled after IRX-2 immunotherapy. The CDR3 here is CASSKSSGRTTDTQYF. The DNA for the CDR3 is TGTGCCAGTAGTAAATCCAGCGGGAGGACGACAGATACGCAGTATTTT.